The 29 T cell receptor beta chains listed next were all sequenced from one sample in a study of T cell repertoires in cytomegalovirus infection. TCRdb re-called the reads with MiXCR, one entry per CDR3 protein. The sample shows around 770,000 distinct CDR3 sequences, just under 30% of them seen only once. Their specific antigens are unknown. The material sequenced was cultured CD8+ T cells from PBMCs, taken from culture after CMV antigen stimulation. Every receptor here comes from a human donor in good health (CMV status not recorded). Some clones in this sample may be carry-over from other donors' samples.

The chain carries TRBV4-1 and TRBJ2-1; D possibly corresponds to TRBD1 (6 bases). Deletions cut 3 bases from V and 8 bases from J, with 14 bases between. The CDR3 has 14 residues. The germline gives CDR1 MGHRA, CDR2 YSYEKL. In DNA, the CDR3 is TGCGCCAGCAGCCATCAGGGGATGGGACATGAGCAGTTCTTC. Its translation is CASSHQGMGHEQFF.

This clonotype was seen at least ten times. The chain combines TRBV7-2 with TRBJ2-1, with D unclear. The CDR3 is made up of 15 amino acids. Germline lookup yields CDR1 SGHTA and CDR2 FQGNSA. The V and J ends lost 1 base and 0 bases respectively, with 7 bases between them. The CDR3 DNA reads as TGTGCCAGCAGCTTAGGGGTCGGCTCCTACAATGAGCAGTTCTTC. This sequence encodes CASSLGVGSYNEQFF.

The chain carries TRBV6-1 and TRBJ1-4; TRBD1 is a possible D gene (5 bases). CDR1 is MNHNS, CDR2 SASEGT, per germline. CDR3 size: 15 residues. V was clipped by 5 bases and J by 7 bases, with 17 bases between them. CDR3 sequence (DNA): TGTGCCAGCAGTCTAGGGTGGGGCTTGGGTGAAAAACTGTTTTTT. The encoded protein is CASSLGWGLGEKLFF.

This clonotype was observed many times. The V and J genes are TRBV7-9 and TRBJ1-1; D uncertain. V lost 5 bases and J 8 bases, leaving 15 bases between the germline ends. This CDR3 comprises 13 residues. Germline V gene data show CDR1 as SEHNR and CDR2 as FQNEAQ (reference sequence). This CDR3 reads CASSPRGTVEAFF. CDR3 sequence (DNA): TGTGCCAGCAGCCCCCGAGGAACGGTCGAAGCTTTCTTT.

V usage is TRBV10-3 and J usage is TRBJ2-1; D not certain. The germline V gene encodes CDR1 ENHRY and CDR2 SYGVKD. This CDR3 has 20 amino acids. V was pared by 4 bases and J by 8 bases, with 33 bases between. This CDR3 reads CAISAKTKDTERRLRDEQFF. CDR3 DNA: TGTGCCATCAGTGCCAAAACAAAGGATACGGAGAGACGCTTAAGGGATGAGCAGTTCTTC.

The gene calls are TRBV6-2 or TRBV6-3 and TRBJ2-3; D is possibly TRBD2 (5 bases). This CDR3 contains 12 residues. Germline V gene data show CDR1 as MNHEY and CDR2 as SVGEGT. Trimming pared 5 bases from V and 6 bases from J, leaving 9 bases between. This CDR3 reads CASSRDLDTQYF. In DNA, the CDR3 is TGTGCCAGCAGTCGGGATTTGGATACGCAGTATTTT.

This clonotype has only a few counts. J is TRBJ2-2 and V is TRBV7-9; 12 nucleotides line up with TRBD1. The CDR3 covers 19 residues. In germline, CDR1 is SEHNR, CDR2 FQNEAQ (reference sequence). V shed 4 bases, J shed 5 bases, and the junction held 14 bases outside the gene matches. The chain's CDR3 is CASSSQKGTGGVRTGELFF. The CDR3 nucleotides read TGTGCCAGCAGCTCCCAAAAGGGGACAGGGGGCGTAAGAACCGGGGAGCTGTTTTTT.

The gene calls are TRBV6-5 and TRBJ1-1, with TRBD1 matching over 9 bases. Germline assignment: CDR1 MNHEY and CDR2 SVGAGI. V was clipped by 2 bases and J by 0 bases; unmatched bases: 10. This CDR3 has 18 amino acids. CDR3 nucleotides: TGTGCCAGCAGTTACGGGTGGGGACAGGGAGGGGTGAACACTGAAGCTTTCTTT. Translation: CASSYGWGQGGVNTEAFF.

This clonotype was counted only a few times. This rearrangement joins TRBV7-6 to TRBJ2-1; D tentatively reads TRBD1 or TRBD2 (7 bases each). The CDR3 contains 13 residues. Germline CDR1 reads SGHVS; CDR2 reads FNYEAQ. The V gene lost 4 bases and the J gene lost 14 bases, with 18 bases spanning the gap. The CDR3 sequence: CASSSPVQGREFF. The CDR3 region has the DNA TGTGCCAGCAGCTCACCCGTACAGGGGAGGGAGTTCTTC. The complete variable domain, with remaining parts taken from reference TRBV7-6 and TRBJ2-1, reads GAGVSQSPRYKVTKRGQDVALRCDPISGHVSLYWYRQALGQGPEFLTYFNYEAQQDKSGLPNDRFSAERPEGSISTLTIQRTEQRDSAMYRCASSSPVQGREFFGPGTRLTVL.

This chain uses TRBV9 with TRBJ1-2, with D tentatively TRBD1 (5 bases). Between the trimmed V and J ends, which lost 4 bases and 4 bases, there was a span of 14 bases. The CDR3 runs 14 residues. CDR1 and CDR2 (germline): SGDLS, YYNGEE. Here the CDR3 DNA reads TGTGCCAGCAGCCCCACAGACAGTGGCTATGGCTACACCTTC. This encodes CASSPTDSGYGYTF.

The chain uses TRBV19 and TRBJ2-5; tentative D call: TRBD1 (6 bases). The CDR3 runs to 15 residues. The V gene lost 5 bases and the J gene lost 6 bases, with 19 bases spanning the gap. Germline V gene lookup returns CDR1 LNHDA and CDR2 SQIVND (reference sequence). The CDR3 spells CASSEVGGAMKTQYF. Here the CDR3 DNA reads TGTGCCAGTAGTGAGGTAGGGGGAGCCATGAAGACCCAGTACTTC.

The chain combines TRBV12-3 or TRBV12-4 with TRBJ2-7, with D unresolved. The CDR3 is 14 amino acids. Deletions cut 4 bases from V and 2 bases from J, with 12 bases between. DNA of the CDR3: TGTGCCAGCAGTTCCGCACAAATGACCTACGAGCAGTACTTC. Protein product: CASSSAQMTYEQYF.

The DNA of the CDR3 is TGTGCCAGCAGTTCCTCGGGATCAGTTTCCTACGAGCAGTACGTC. Translating it yields CASSSSGSVSYEQYV. V is TRBV6-2 or TRBV6-3 and J is TRBJ2-7; the D gene is possibly TRBD2 (5 bases). The CDR3 totals 15 residues. The V and J ends lost 4 bases and 1 base respectively, with 14 bases between them. Germline V gene sequence: CDR1 MNHEY, CDR2 SVGEGT.

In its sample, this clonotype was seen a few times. The DNA for the CDR3 is TGTGCCAGCAGCGTAGTCCGCGGGACCGGGGAGCTGTTTTTT. Its translation: CASSVVRGTGELFF. The J gene is TRBJ2-2, the V gene TRBV9, with a tentative D call TRBD2 (5 bases). Trimming left V 0 bases short and J 5 bases short, with 8 bases between. From germline, CDR1 is SGDLS and CDR2 YYNGEE. This CDR3 region has 14 residues.

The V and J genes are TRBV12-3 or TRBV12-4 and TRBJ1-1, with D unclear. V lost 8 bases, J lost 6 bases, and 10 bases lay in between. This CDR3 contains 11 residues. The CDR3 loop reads CASVQGPEAFF. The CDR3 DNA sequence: TGTGCCAGCGTACAAGGTCCTGAAGCTTTCTTT.

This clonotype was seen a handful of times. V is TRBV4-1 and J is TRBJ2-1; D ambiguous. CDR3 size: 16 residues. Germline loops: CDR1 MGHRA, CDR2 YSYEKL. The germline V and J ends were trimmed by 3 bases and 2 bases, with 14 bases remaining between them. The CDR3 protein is CASSHPKDRAYNEQFF. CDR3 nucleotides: TGCGCCAGCAGCCATCCGAAGGACCGAGCCTACAATGAGCAGTTCTTC.

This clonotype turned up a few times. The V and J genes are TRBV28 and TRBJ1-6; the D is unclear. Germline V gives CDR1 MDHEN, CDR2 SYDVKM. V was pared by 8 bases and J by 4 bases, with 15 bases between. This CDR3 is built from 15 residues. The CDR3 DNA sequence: TGTGCCAGCCTGGAAGAATTGGAATATAATTCACCCCTCCACTTT. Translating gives CASLEELEYNSPLHF.

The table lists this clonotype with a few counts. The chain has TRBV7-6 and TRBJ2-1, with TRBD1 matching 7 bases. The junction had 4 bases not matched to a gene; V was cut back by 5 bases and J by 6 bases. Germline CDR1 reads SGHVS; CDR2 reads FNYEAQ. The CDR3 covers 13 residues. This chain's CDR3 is CASSPGQINEQFF. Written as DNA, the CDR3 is TGTGCCAGCAGCCCGGGACAGATCAATGAGCAGTTCTTC.

The CDR3 coding sequence is TGTGCCAGCAGCTTATACGGTCGCATCGAGTTCGATGAGCAGTTCTTC. Translation gives CASSLYGRIEFDEQFF. The chain employs TRBV11-2 and TRBJ2-1; D not certain. Germline CDR1 SGHAT, CDR2 FQNNGV. The CDR3 spans 16 residues. Between the trimmed V and J ends, which lost 2 bases and 8 bases, there was a span of 19 bases.

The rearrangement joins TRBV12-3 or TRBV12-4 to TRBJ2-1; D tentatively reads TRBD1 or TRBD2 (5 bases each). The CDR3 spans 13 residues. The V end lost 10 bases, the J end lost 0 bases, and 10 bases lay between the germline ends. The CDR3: CAIGDVSYNEQFF. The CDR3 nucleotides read TGTGCCATCGGGGACGTCTCCTACAATGAGCAGTTCTTC.

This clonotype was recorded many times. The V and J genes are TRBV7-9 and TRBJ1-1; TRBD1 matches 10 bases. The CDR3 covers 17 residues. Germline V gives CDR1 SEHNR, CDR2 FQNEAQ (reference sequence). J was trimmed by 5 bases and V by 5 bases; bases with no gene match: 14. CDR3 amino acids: CASSLSGTGVMGTEAFF. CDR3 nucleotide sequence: TGTGCCAGCAGCCTCTCCGGGACAGGGGTGATGGGTACTGAAGCTTTCTTT. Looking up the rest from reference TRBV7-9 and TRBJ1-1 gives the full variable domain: DTGVSQNPRHKITKRGQNVTFRCDPISEHNRLYWYRQTLGQGPEFLTYFQNEAQLEKSRLLSDRFSAERPKGSFSTLEIQRTEQGDSAMYLCASSLSGTGVMGTEAFFGQGTRLTVV.

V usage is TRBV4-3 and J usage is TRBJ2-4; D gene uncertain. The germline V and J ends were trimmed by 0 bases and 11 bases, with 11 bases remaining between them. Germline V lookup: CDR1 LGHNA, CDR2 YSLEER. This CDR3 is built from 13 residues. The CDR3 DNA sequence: TGCGCCAGCAGCCAAGAATGGCTGGCAGTTCAGTACTTC. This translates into CASSQEWLAVQYF.

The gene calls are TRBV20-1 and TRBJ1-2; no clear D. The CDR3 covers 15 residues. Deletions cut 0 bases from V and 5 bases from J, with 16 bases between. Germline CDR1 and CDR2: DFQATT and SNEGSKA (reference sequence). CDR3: CSARDTKGEVYGYTF. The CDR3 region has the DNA TGCAGTGCTAGAGATACGAAGGGAGAGGTTTATGGCTACACCTTC.

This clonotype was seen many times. CDR3 in DNA: TGTGCCAGCAGTTCCCTTAGCGGGGGGCTTTACAATGAGCAGTTCTTC. The encoded protein is CASSSLSGGLYNEQFF. The chain is built from TRBV28 and TRBJ2-1, with 10 positions matching TRBD2. Per germline, CDR1 MDHEN and CDR2 SYDVKM. The junction had 7 bases not matched to a gene; V was cut back by 4 bases and J by 4 bases. The CDR3 has 16 amino acids. The full variable domain, rest sourced from reference TRBV28 and TRBJ2-1, is DVKVTQSSRYLVKRTGEKVFLECVQDMDHENMFWYRQDPGLGLRLIYFSYDVKMKEKGDIPEGYSVSREKKERFSLILESASTNQTSMYLCASSSLSGGLYNEQFFGPGTRLTVL.

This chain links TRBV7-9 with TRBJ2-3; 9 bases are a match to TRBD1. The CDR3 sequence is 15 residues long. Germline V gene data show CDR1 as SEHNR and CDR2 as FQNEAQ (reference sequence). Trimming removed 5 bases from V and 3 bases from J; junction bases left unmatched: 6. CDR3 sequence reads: CASSPTTGGTDTQYF. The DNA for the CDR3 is TGTGCCAGCAGCCCGACGACAGGGGGTACAGATACGCAGTATTTT.

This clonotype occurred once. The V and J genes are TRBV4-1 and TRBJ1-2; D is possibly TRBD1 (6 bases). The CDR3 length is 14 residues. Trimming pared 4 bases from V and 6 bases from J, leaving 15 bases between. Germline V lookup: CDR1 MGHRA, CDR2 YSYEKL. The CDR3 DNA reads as TGCGCCAGCAGCCTTCAGGGGTCCCAAGATGGCTACACCTTC. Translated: CASSLQGSQDGYTF.

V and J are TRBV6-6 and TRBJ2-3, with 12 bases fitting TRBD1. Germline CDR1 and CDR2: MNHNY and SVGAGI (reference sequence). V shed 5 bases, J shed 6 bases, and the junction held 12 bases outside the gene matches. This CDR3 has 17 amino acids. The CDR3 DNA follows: TGTGCCAGCAGTCAGGGTTCCGGGACAGGGGGCGCGGATACGCAGTATTTT. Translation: CASSQGSGTGGADTQYF.

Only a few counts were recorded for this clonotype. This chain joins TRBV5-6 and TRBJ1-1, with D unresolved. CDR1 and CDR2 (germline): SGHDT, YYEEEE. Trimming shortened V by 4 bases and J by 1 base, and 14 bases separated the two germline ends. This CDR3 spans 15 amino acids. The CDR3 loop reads CASSLYPTANTEAFF. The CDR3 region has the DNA TGTGCCAGCAGCCTATACCCGACTGCGAACACTGAAGCTTTCTTT.

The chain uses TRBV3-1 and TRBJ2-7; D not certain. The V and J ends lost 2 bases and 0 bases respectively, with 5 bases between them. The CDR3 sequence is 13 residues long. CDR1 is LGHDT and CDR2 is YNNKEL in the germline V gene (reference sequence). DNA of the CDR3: TGTGCCAGCAGCCAAACAGCCTCCTACGAGCAGTACTTC. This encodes CASSQTASYEQYF.